Listed here are 15 T cell receptor beta chains from one sample, sequenced in a study of Ad26.COV2.S vaccination and SARS-CoV-2 variants. Using immunoSEQ multiplex PCR, the repertoire was profiled, and TCRdb retains in-frame clones only, with some absent. The table includes roughly 330,000 clones, under 90% detected once. The treatment denotes: roughly 20 received Ad26.COV2.S at low or high dose, single or two shots; several received placebo; per-sample allocation not given. Collection of the samples took place on day 63 after the first injection of vaccine or placebo. The source was peripheral blood, collected in a trial of Ad26.COV2.S vaccine versus placebo. The receptors here all came from a person between 18 and 65 years old who received the Ad26.COV2.S COVID-19 vaccine or a placebo.

This rearrangement joins TRBV20-1 to TRBJ1-1, with a tentative D call TRBD1 (5 bases). The germline gives CDR1 DFQATT, CDR2 SNEGSKA (reference sequence). V was pared by 2 bases and J by 8 bases, with 9 bases between. There are 11 residues in the CDR3. The DNA of the CDR3 is TGCAGTGCTAGATCGGCAGGGGAAGCTTTCTTT. Translated, it gives CSARSAGEAFF.

CDR3 protein: CASSLVGPGLAKNIQYF. The CDR3 DNA follows: TGCGCCAGCAGCTTGGTTGGGCCGGGACTAGCCAAAAACATTCAGTACTTC. The chain has TRBV5-1 and TRBJ2-4; maybe TRBD2 (6 bases). The V gene's germline CDR1 is SGHRS and CDR2 YFSETQ. Trimming took off 0 bases at V and 0 bases at J, with 13 bases between the two ends. The CDR3 is 17 amino acids.

This chain links TRBV28 with TRBJ2-3, with a tentative D call TRBD2 (7 bases). Germline V gives CDR1 MDHEN, CDR2 SYDVKM. The CDR3 totals 16 residues. Trimming shortened V by 7 bases and J by 3 bases, and 20 bases separated the two germline ends. The CDR3 is CASNSFGGGRTDTQYF. CDR3 nucleotide sequence: TGTGCCAGCAACTCCTTCGGCGGGGGCCGGACAGATACGCAGTATTTT.

The chain carries TRBV25-1 and TRBJ1-5; possible D gene TRBD1, 5 bases. Trimming took off 4 bases at V and 6 bases at J, with 10 bases between the two ends. CDR1 and CDR2 from the germline V gene are MGHDK and SYGVNS. CDR3 length equals 13 residues. CDR3 nucleotides: TGTGCCAGCAGTGGGAGTGGGACTCAGCCCCAGCATTTT. Translated: CASSGSGTQPQHF.

A remark on this clone: Compared with germline, one end of the junction differs, possibly owing to a read error. The chain carries TRBV7-2 and TRBJ1-5; 8 bases align to TRBD1. This CDR3 has 16 residues. CDR1 and CDR2 (germline): SGHTA, FQGNSA. In DNA, the CDR3 is TGTGCCACCAGCCCCCCCGTTGGACAGGGAAATCAGCCCCAGCATTTT. Amino acid sequence: CATSPPVGQGNQPQHF.

V gene TRBV4-1 combines with J gene TRBJ1-5, with D perhaps matching TRBD1 (6 bases). V lost 3 bases, J lost 4 bases, and 16 bases lay in between. There are 16 residues in the CDR3. Per the germline V gene, CDR1 is MGHRA and CDR2 is YSYEKL. CDR3 sequence (DNA): TGCGCCAGCAGCCACGGCCCGGGACAACCGAATCAGCCCCAGCATTTT. Amino acid sequence: CASSHGPGQPNQPQHF.

The chain uses TRBV19 and TRBJ1-5; a possible D gene is TRBD1 (5 bases). Germline CDR1 is LNHDA and CDR2 is SQIVND (reference sequence). This CDR3 has 17 amino acids. V dropped 2 bases and J dropped 7 bases, with 21 bases sitting between them. DNA of the CDR3: TGTGCCAGTAGTATATTCCACCGGGGGACTCTAGGGCAGCCCCAGCATTTT. It is translated as CASSIFHRGTLGQPQHF.

This chain connects TRBV7-2 to TRBJ2-2; D possibly corresponds to TRBD2 (5 bases). The CDR3 is 16 residues long. V lost 1 base to trimming and J lost 1 base, with 10 bases between them. Germline V gives CDR1 SGHTA, CDR2 FQGNSA. The CDR3 sequence: CASSLGSAVNTGELFF. The CDR3 DNA is TGTGCCAGCAGCTTAGGTAGCGCGGTGAACACCGGGGAGCTGTTTTTT.

V and J are TRBV18 and TRBJ2-4, with D perhaps TRBD1 or TRBD2 (5 bases each). CDR1 KGHSH and CDR2 LQKENI come from the germline V gene. Trimming left V 2 bases short and J 0 bases short, with 8 bases between. The CDR3 runs 15 residues. This CDR3 is CASSPSGAAKNIQYF. In DNA form, the CDR3 reads TGTGCCAGCTCACCATCCGGGGCAGCCAAAAACATTCAGTACTTC. Together with reference TRBV18 and TRBJ2-4, the CDR3 gives the full variable domain: NAGVMQNPRHLVRRRGQEARLRCSPMKGHSHVYWYRQLPEEGLKFMVYLQKENIIDESGMPKERFSAEFPKEGPSILRIQQVVRGDSAAYFCASSPSGAAKNIQYFGAGTRLSVL.

The chain is built from TRBV4-1 and TRBJ1-4, with 7 bases aligning to TRBD1. Unmatched junction bases numbered 9, after V lost 3 bases and J lost 8 bases. Germline lookup yields CDR1 MGHRA and CDR2 YSYEKL. The CDR3 contains 15 residues. The CDR3 spells CASSHQTGRGEKLFF. Written as DNA, the CDR3 is TGCGCCAGCAGCCACCAGACAGGGAGGGGAGAAAAACTGTTTTTT.

The CDR3 DNA reads as TGTGCCACCAGTGATTTGGGGACAGGGGAACGGCAGTTCTTC. This gives the protein CATSDLGTGERQFF. The chain carries TRBV24-1 and TRBJ2-1; TRBD1 agrees at 10 bases. The CDR3 extends over 14 amino acids. The V gene's germline CDR1 is KGHDR and CDR2 SFDVKD. V gave up 0 bases and J gave up 12 bases; unmatched junction bases: 4.

This chain joins TRBV27 and TRBJ1-1; TRBD1 might be the D (5 bases). V was clipped by 2 bases and J by 3 bases, with 13 bases between them. Germline V gives CDR1 MNHEY, CDR2 SMNVEV (reference sequence). CDR3 length equals 15 residues. In DNA form, the CDR3 reads TGTGCCAGCAGTTTAAATGGACATCTGGACACTGAAGCTTTCTTT. Its protein product is CASSLNGHLDTEAFF.

The rearrangement joins TRBV19 to TRBJ1-5; a weak D match, TRBD1 (6 bases). The CDR3 is 14 residues long. Trimming left V 6 bases short and J 11 bases short, with 20 bases between. Germline loops: CDR1 LNHDA, CDR2 SQIVND (reference sequence). CDR3 sequence (DNA): TGTGCCAGTAGCCCGGACAGCGGGGTGCTGGCCCAGCATTTT. It is translated as CASSPDSGVLAQHF.

The sample holds many counts of this clone. This chain uses TRBV4-3 with TRBJ1-2; D is unresolved. Trimming stripped 4 bases from V and 7 bases from J, with 16 bases between. Germline V gives CDR1 LGHNA, CDR2 YSLEER. The CDR3 runs to 14 residues. The CDR3 DNA reads TGCGCCAGCAGCCGCAAATCCGACGGGAGTGGCTACACCTTC. It yields the protein CASSRKSDGSGYTF.

The rearrangement links TRBV6-5 to TRBJ1-4; D is unresolved. This CDR3 region has 13 residues. CDR1 and CDR2 (germline): MNHEY, SVGAGI. V lost 6 bases and J lost 8, with 13 bases in between. This chain's CDR3 is CASSYAPREKLFF. The CDR3 DNA is TGTGCCAGCAGCTACGCACCTAGAGAAAAACTGTTTTTT.